The 5 T cell receptor beta chains below all came from one sample that was sequenced in a study of T cell responses to AZD1222 COVID-19 vaccine. Method: immunoSEQ multiplex PCR; TCRdb's copy keeps in-frame clones and lacks some. This repertoire shows 150,000 to 200,000 clones, roughly 92% found once; its top ten account for about 1.5%. The sequencing here drew on peripheral blood, taken 28 days after the second AZD1222 dose. The source of these receptors is an adult who received the AZD1222 COVID-19 vaccine.

The rearrangement joins TRBV5-4 to TRBJ2-5; no reliable D call. The CDR3 totals 16 residues. Germline V gene sequence: CDR1 SGHNT, CDR2 YYREEE (reference sequence). V was trimmed by 3 bases and J by 1 base, leaving 16 bases between them. The CDR3 is CASSYDTSPFQETQYF. The CDR3 DNA follows: TGTGCCAGCAGCTACGACACCAGCCCATTCCAAGAGACCCAGTACTTC.

The V gene is TRBV10-1, the J gene TRBJ1-1; D is unresolved. This CDR3 comprises 15 residues. Germline CDR1 is WNHNN and CDR2 is SYGVQD (reference sequence). Trimming took 1 base from V and 4 from J, leaving 13 bases between them. CDR3 nucleotide sequence: TGCGCCAGCAGTGAGTTCTTTGCAGAGGGCACTGAAGCTTTCTTT. It is translated as CASSEFFAEGTEAFF.

The rearrangement uses TRBV5-6 and TRBJ2-1; no definite D call. The germline V gene encodes CDR1 SGHDT and CDR2 YYEEEE. The V end lost 2 bases, the J end lost 5 bases, and 11 bases lay between the germline ends. The CDR3 spans 14 residues. The CDR3 reads CASSFTPQNNEQFF. The CDR3 region has the DNA TGTGCCAGCAGCTTTACCCCCCAAAACAATGAGCAGTTCTTC.

This chain uses TRBV30 with TRBJ2-3; TRBD2 might be the D (5 bases). CDR3 length: 16 residues. Deletions cut 2 bases from V and 4 bases from J, with 19 bases between. CDR1 and CDR2 (germline): GTSNPN, SVGIG (reference sequence). The CDR3 DNA reads as TGTGCCTGGAGTTCGTGGACTCGCCACACCGCAGATACGCAGTATTTT. Encoded protein: CAWSSWTRHTADTQYF.

This chain joins TRBV4-3 and TRBJ1-1, with unresolved D. The CDR3 contains 17 residues. From germline, CDR1 is LGHNA and CDR2 YSLEER. V lost 3 bases, J lost 2 bases, and 19 bases lay in between. CDR3 amino acids: CASSHSAVGLGNTEAFF. In DNA, the CDR3 is TGCGCCAGCAGCCATTCTGCTGTGGGGTTGGGAAACACTGAAGCTTTCTTT.